These 5 T cell receptor beta chains were all obtained from the same sample, sequenced in a study of PD-1 blockade in classical Hodgkin lymphoma. TCRdb's copy holds only in-frame clones and misses some; the assay was immunoSEQ multiplex PCR. This table holds tens of thousands of clones, approximately 80% found once. Noted time point: cycle 4 day 1 (C4D1), after more than 5 weeks of nivolumab. Exposure to brentuximab vedotin varied, and each patient had relapsed following autologous stem cell transplantation. Sequenced here: peripheral blood mononuclear cells (PBMCs), sampled before the fourth cycle of nivolumab. The source is a human donor with classical Hodgkin lymphoma.

CDR3 sequence: CASSEGGTDTQYF. CDR3 sequence (DNA): TGCGCCAGCAGCGAGGGGGGCACAGATACGCAGTATTTT. The chain uses TRBV5-1 and TRBJ2-3; D is perhaps TRBD1 (6 bases). V shed 4 bases and J shed 1 base, with 7 bases lying between them. Per the germline V gene, CDR1 is SGHRS and CDR2 is YFSETQ. The CDR3 contains 13 residues.

This clone appeared once. This chain joins TRBV7-9 and TRBJ1-1; 7 bases agree with TRBD1. V lost 2 bases and J lost 1; bases outside the gene matches: 4. CDR1 and CDR2 from the germline V gene are SEHNR and FQNEAQ (reference sequence). The CDR3 has 15 amino acids. CDR3 in amino acids: CASSLLTGPNTEAFF. CDR3 bases: TGTGCCAGCAGCTTATTGACAGGGCCGAACACTGAAGCTTTCTTT.

This clone has a single count. The V gene is TRBV28, the J gene TRBJ1-6, with D possibly being TRBD1 (5 bases). The germline V gene has CDR1 MDHEN and CDR2 SYDVKM. The CDR3 loop spans 18 amino acids. The ends were cut back, 7 bases at V and 11 bases at J, with 30 bases in the middle. CDR3 DNA sequence: TGTGCCAGCAAACCCGGGGAGGGGCGGGTAGGAAAGCTGACACCCCTCCACTTT. This sequence encodes CASKPGEGRVGKLTPLHF.

The chain combines TRBV28 with TRBJ1-1; tentative D call: TRBD1 (6 bases). V dropped 4 bases and J dropped 5 bases, with 11 bases sitting between them. This CDR3 is built from 13 residues. From germline, CDR1 is MDHEN and CDR2 SYDVKM. This CDR3 is CASSWGAGTEAFF. The CDR3, as DNA: TGTGCCAGCAGTTGGGGGGCGGGAACTGAAGCTTTCTTT.

The chain has TRBV2 and TRBJ1-2; 7 bases are a match to TRBD1. The germline V gene encodes CDR1 SNHLY and CDR2 FYNNEI. The CDR3 runs to 15 residues. V shed 2 bases, J shed 6 bases, and the junction held 9 bases outside the gene matches. This CDR3 reads CASSERSRGNDGYTF. In nucleotides, the CDR3 is TGTGCCAGCAGTGAACGAAGCAGGGGGAATGATGGCTACACCTTC.